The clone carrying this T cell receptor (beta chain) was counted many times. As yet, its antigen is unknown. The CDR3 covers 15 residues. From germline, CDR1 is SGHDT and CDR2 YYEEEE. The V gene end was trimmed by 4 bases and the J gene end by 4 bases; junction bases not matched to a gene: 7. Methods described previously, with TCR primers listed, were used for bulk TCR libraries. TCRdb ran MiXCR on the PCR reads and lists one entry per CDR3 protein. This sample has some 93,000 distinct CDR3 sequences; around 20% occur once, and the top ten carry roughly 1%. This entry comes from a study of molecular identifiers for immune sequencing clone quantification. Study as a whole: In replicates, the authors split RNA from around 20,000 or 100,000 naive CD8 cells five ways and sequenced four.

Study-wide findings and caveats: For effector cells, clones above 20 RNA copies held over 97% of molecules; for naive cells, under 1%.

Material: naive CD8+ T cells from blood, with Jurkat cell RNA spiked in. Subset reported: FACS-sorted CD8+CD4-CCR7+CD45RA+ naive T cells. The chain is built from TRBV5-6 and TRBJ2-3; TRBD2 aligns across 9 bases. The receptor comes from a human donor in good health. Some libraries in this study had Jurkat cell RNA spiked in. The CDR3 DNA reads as TGTGCCAGCAGCGCGGGAGGGCTTTCTCCAGATACGCAGTATTTT. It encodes CASSAGGLSPDTQYF.